The clone carrying this TCR beta chain was seen a single time. Recovery meant two consecutive negative NP/OP PCR tests, professional clearance, or resolved symptoms. Germline V gives CDR1 SGHRS, CDR2 YFSETQ. The CDR3 length is 15 residues. V lost 0 bases to trimming and J lost 4 bases; unmatched junction nucleotides: 6. Authors' analysis steps: Estimation of nucleated cell counts was performed using reference gene primer amplification. Some clones are missing from TCRdb's copy, which holds only in-frame ones; the method was immunoSEQ multiplex PCR. The V and J calls and clone size were taken over from that table, and D and trimming were inferred from the DNA. The sample consists of approximately 130,000 clones, 75% to 90% of them appearing once. This sample is drawn from a study of blood T cell repertoires in COVID-19. Across the study: T cells, B-cell-depleted T cells, or PBMCs supplied cDNA or gDNA.

The clonotype originates from a man in his thirties or forties who had recovered from COVID-19. The chain carries TRBV5-1 and TRBJ2-7; 8 bases line up with TRBD2. Sequencing input: PBMCs or T cells enriched from blood (not recorded which). CDR3 nucleotides: TGCGCCAGCAGCTTGGAGGAGCGGGAGCAATACGAGCAGTACTTC. Translating it yields CASSLEEREQYEQYF.